This is a list of T cell receptor beta chains from one sample in a study of technical replicates of blood from a handful of donors. Only in-frame clones appear in the TCRdb table, and some are missing; sequencing was by immunoSEQ multiplex PCR. The sample holds about 83,000 clones, over 85% seen once. The material sequenced was T cells isolated from PBMCs. These receptor sequences come from a human donor in good health. CDR3s include the opening cysteine and the closing phenylalanine or tryptophan. The D gene is left open where the match is weak. Clone size, where shown, is once, few, many, or a class for clones that have expanded.

v_gene: TRBV6-5
abundance: once
j_gene: TRBJ2-2
d_gene: TRBD2
CDR3aa: CASSYSRGIAGELFF
CDR3nt: TGTGCCAGCAGTTACTCGCGGGGGATTGCCGGGGAGCTGTTTTTT

v_gene: TRBV19
abundance: NA
j_gene: TRBJ2-1
d_gene: TRBD2
CDR3aa: CASIPSAGGSNEQFF
CDR3nt: TGTGCCAGTATCCCCTCAGCGGGAGGTTCGAATGAGCAGTTCTTC

v_gene: TRBV9
abundance: NA
j_gene: TRBJ1-5
d_gene: NA
CDR3aa: CASSVGGSNQPQHF
CDR3nt: TGTGCCAGCAGCGTAGGAGGGTCCAATCAGCCCCAGCATTTT

v_gene: TRBV5-1
abundance: NA
j_gene: TRBJ1-2
d_gene: TRBD1
CDR3aa: CASSSTGTGGVVAF
CDR3nt: TGCGCCAGCAGCTCTACCGGGACAGGGGGCGTCGTTGCCTTC

v_gene: TRBV18
abundance: NA
j_gene: TRBJ1-1
d_gene: TRBD1
CDR3aa: CASSQGQGDTEAFF
CDR3nt: TGTGCCAGTTCTCAGGGCCAGGGGGACACTGAAGCTTTCTTT

v_gene: TRBV5-1
abundance: NA
j_gene: TRBJ1-3
d_gene: TRBD1
CDR3aa: CASSFGTGGGNTIYF
CDR3nt: TGCGCCAGCAGCTTCGGGACAGGGGGGGGAAACACCATATATTTT

v_gene: TRBV5-1
abundance: once
j_gene: TRBJ1-1
d_gene: NA
CDR3aa: CASSLRSMNTEAFF
CDR3nt: TGCGCCAGCAGCTTACGGAGCATGAACACTGAAGCTTTCTTT

v_gene: TRBV7-2
abundance: NA
j_gene: TRBJ2-7
d_gene: NA
CDR3aa: CASSLGWGDEQYF
CDR3nt: TGTGCCAGCAGCTTAGGGTGGGGGGACGAGCAGTACTTC

v_gene: TRBV7-9
abundance: NA
j_gene: TRBJ1-2
d_gene: NA
CDR3aa: CASSLDRQGGYTF
CDR3nt: TGTGCCAGCAGCTTAGATCGCCAGGGAGGCTACACCTTC

v_gene: TRBV21-1
abundance: NA
j_gene: TRBJ2-5
d_gene: NA
CDR3aa: CASEQPAGGETQYF
CDR3nt: TGTGCCAGCGAACAGCCAGCGGGAGGGGAGACCCAGTACTTC

v_gene: TRBV6-1
abundance: NA
j_gene: TRBJ1-6
d_gene: TRBD1
CDR3aa: CASSVVYQQTGTGSPLHF
CDR3nt: TGTGCCAGCAGTGTCGTTTACCAGCAGACAGGGACGGGATCACCCCTCCACTTT

v_gene: TRBV4-1
abundance: NA
j_gene: TRBJ2-7
d_gene: NA
CDR3aa: CASSGVGGYEQYF
CDR3nt: TGCGCCAGCAGCGGGGTAGGAGGCTACGAGCAGTACTTC

v_gene: TRBV9
abundance: once
j_gene: TRBJ2-5
d_gene: NA
CDR3aa: CASSVSSEETQYF
CDR3nt: TGTGCCAGCAGCGTCTCTAGCGAAGAGACCCAGTACTTC

v_gene: TRBV7-6
abundance: NA
j_gene: TRBJ2-7
d_gene: NA
CDR3aa: CASSLGRSSYEQYF
CDR3nt: TGTGCCAGCAGCTTAGGGCGGAGCTCCTACGAGCAGTACTTC

v_gene: TRBV12-1
abundance: NA
j_gene: TRBJ1-1
d_gene: NA
CDR3aa: CASSFARFREVRTEAFF
CDR3nt: TGTGCCAGCAGCTTTGCGCGGTTCCGGGAGGTGAGGACTGAAGCTTTCTTT

v_gene: TRBV6-6
abundance: few
j_gene: TRBJ1-2
d_gene: TRBD1
CDR3aa: CASSPGTGGNYGYTF
CDR3nt: TGTGCCAGCAGCCCTGGGACAGGGGGCAACTATGGCTACACCTTC

v_gene: TRBV29-1
abundance: NA
j_gene: TRBJ2-1
d_gene: NA
CDR3aa: CSVPSPNNEQFF
CDR3nt: TGCAGCGTCCCTAGCCCCAACAATGAGCAGTTCTTC

v_gene: TRBV10-1
abundance: NA
j_gene: TRBJ1-2
d_gene: NA
CDR3aa: CASSEYVGGTNSF
CDR3nt: TGCGCCAGCAGTGAGTATGTCGGCGGAACTAATTCCTTC

v_gene: TRBV5-4
abundance: NA
j_gene: TRBJ2-3
d_gene: NA
CDR3aa: CASSPKLPTDTQYF
CDR3nt: TGTGCCAGCAGCCCCAAACTACCAACCGATACGCAGTATTTT

v_gene: TRBV2
abundance: few
j_gene: TRBJ2-7
d_gene: TRBD2
CDR3aa: CASSAPAGTSVREQYF
CDR3nt: TGTGCCAGCAGTGCCCCGGCAGGGACTAGCGTCCGCGAGCAGTACTTC

v_gene: TRBV7-8
abundance: NA
j_gene: TRBJ1-5
d_gene: TRBD1
CDR3aa: CASSSGGQYNQPQHF
CDR3nt: TGTGCCAGCAGCTCCGGGGGACAGTACAATCAGCCCCAGCATTTT

v_gene: TRBV13
abundance: NA
j_gene: TRBJ2-4
d_gene: NA
CDR3aa: CASSLNRAKNIQYF
CDR3nt: TGTGCCAGCAGCTTAAACCGGGCCAAAAACATTCAGTACTTC

v_gene: TRBV6-4
abundance: NA
j_gene: TRBJ2-5
d_gene: TRBD1
CDR3aa: CASRGQGREETQYF
CDR3nt: TGTGCCAGCAGGGGACAGGGAAGGGAAGAGACCCAGTACTTC

v_gene: TRBV5-8
abundance: NA
j_gene: TRBJ1-5
d_gene: TRBD1
CDR3aa: CASSFGQGVDQPQHF
CDR3nt: TGTGCCAGCAGCTTTGGCCAGGGGGTTGATCAGCCCCAGCATTTT

v_gene: TRBV27
abundance: NA
j_gene: TRBJ1-5
d_gene: NA
CDR3aa: CASSADSYSNQPQHF
CDR3nt: TGTGCCAGCAGTGCAGACAGCTATAGCAATCAGCCCCAGCATTTT

v_gene: TRBV5-1
abundance: NA
j_gene: TRBJ2-7
d_gene: TRBD2
CDR3aa: CASSLVGTSLHEQYF
CDR3nt: TGCGCCAGCAGCTTGGTAGGGACTAGTTTACACGAGCAGTACTTC

v_gene: TRBV11-3
abundance: once
j_gene: TRBJ1-1
d_gene: NA
CDR3aa: CASSDLADEAFF
CDR3nt: TGTGCCAGCAGCGACTTGGCTGATGAAGCTTTCTTT

v_gene: TRBV5-1
abundance: NA
j_gene: TRBJ2-1
d_gene: NA
CDR3aa: CASSLAPSSYNEQFF
CDR3nt: TGCGCCAGCAGCTTGGCCCCGAGCTCCTACAATGAGCAGTTCTTC

v_gene: TRBV7-9
abundance: NA
j_gene: TRBJ2-7
d_gene: NA
CDR3aa: CASSYAGTSHEQYF
CDR3nt: TGTGCCAGCAGCTATGCCGGGACTTCCCACGAGCAGTACTTC

v_gene: TRBV11-2
abundance: NA
j_gene: TRBJ2-5
d_gene: TRBD2
CDR3aa: CASSLDRVSGGEETQYF
CDR3nt: TGTGCCAGCAGCTTAGATAGGGTCAGCGGGGGAGAAGAGACCCAGTACTTC

v_gene: TRBV5-1
abundance: NA
j_gene: TRBJ2-3
d_gene: TRBD2
CDR3aa: CASSLGGLAGGLSDTQYF
CDR3nt: TGCGCCAGCAGCTTGGGTGGACTAGCGGGGGGGTTGTCAGATACGCAGTATTTT

v_gene: TRBV2
abundance: NA
j_gene: TRBJ2-5
d_gene: NA
CDR3aa: CASSEGEMGQETQYF
CDR3nt: TGTGCCAGCAGTGAAGGGGAGATGGGCCAAGAGACCCAGTACTTC

v_gene: TRBV27
abundance: NA
j_gene: TRBJ2-7
d_gene: TRBD2
CDR3aa: CASSRTGLAGFYEQYF
CDR3nt: TGTGCCAGCAGTCGGACGGGACTAGCGGGATTCTACGAGCAGTACTTC

v_gene: TRBV6-5
abundance: NA
j_gene: TRBJ2-7
d_gene: TRBD2
CDR3aa: CASSSVGAGRDYEQYF
CDR3nt: TGTGCCAGCAGTTCGGTTGGGGCCGGGAGGGACTACGAGCAGTACTTC

v_gene: TRBV21-1
abundance: once
j_gene: TRBJ1-3
d_gene: NA
CDR3aa: CASIPGDNSSGNTIYF
CDR3nt: TGTGCCAGCATCCCTGGGGACAACAGCTCTGGAAACACCATATATTTT

v_gene: TRBV15
abundance: NA
j_gene: TRBJ2-2
d_gene: NA
CDR3aa: CATSREGGTGELFF
CDR3nt: TGTGCCACCAGCAGAGAAGGGGGTACCGGGGAGCTGTTTTTT

v_gene: TRBV6-5
abundance: NA
j_gene: TRBJ2-3
d_gene: TRBD1
CDR3aa: CASRRQGASTDTQYF
CDR3nt: TGTGCCAGCAGACGACAGGGGGCCAGCACAGATACGCAGTATTTT

v_gene: TRBV30
abundance: once
j_gene: TRBJ2-2
d_gene: NA
CDR3aa: CAWIQSQSYRELFF
CDR3nt: TGTGCCTGGATTCAGTCACAATCATACAGGGAGCTGTTTTTT

v_gene: TRBV2
abundance: NA
j_gene: TRBJ2-3
d_gene: NA
CDR3aa: CASRLSSARITDTQYF
CDR3nt: TGTGCCAGCAGACTTTCTAGCGCTAGAATCACAGATACGCAGTATTTT

v_gene: TRBV19
abundance: NA
j_gene: TRBJ1-2
d_gene: TRBD1
CDR3aa: CASSPGQSYGYTF
CDR3nt: TGTGCCAGTAGTCCGGGACAGAGCTATGGCTACACCTTC

v_gene: TRBV14
abundance: NA
j_gene: TRBJ2-3
d_gene: NA
CDR3aa: CASSHGVASDTQYF
CDR3nt: TGTGCCAGCAGCCACGGGGTAGCTTCCGATACGCAGTATTTT

v_gene: TRBV25-1
abundance: once
j_gene: TRBJ2-7
d_gene: NA
CDR3aa: CASSELEGEQYF
CDR3nt: TGTGCCAGCAGTGAATTAGAGGGAGAGCAGTACTTC

v_gene: TRBV6-5
abundance: NA
j_gene: TRBJ1-2
d_gene: TRBD1
CDR3aa: CASSLDRWGYTF
CDR3nt: TGTGCCAGCAGTTTGGACAGGTGGGGCTACACCTTC